This TCR beta chain was obtained from a study of shared clonotypes between healthy human individuals. Study-level points and caveats: Naive subsets generally had larger estimated richness than memory subsets.

In the case of this clone: Its antigen is as yet unknown. Just one base apart from a much larger clone, this may be a read error.

This CDR3 has 15 residues. J gave up 4 bases and V 5 bases, and 2 bases lay outside the gene matches. CDR1 is SGHTA and CDR2 is FQGTGA in the germline V gene. TCRdb's table, derived via immunoSEQ multiplex PCR, lists solely in-frame clones and lacks some. The table includes 600,000 to 750,000 clones, 72% detected once. Sequenced input: memory CD4+ T cells sorted from blood. The subset denotes: CD45RA-negative fraction. This chain links TRBV7-3 with TRBJ2-3, with 14 bases fitting TRBD2. The receptor's source is a woman under 40 in good health. The CDR3 region has the DNA TGTGCCAGCAGCGGGACTAGCGGGAGCTCAGATACGCAGTATTTT. This codes for CASSGTSGSSDTQYF.